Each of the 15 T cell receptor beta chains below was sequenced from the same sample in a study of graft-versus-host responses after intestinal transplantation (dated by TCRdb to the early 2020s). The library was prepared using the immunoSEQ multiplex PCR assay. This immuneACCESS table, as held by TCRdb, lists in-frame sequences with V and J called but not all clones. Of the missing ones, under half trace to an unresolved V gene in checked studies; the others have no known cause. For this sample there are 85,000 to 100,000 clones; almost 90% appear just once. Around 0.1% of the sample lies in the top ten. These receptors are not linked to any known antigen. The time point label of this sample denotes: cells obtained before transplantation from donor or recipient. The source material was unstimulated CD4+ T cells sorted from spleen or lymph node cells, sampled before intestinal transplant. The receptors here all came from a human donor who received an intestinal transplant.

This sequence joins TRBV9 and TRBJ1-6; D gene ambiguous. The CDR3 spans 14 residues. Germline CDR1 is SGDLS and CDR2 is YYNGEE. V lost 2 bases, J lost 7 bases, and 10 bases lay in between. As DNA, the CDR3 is TGTGCCAGCAGCGTGAGGGCCGACAATTCACCCCTCCACTTT. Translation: CASSVRADNSPLHF.

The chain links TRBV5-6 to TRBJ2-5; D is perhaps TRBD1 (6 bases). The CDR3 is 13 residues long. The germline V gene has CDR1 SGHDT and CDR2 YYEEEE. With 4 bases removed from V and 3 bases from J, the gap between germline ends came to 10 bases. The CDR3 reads CASSPGQKETQYF. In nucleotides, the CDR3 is TGTGCCAGCAGCCCTGGACAGAAAGAGACCCAGTACTTC.

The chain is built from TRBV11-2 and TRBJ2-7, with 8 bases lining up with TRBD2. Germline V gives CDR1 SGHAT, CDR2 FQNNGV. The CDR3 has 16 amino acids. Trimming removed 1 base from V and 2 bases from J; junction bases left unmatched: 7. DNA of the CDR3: TGTGCCAGCAGCTTAGCTGGACTAGCAGGAACCTACGAGCAGTACTTC. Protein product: CASSLAGLAGTYEQYF.

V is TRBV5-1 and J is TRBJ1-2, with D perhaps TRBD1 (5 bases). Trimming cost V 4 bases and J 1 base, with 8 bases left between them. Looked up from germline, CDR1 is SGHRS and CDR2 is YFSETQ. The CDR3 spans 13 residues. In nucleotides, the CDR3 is TGCGCCAGCAGCGACAGCTTTAACTATGGCTACACCTTC. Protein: CASSDSFNYGYTF.

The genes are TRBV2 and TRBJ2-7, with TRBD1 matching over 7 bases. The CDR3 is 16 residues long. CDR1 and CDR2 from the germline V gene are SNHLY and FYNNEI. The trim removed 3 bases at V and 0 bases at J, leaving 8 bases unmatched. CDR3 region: CASSDADRAFSYEQYF. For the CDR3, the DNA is TGTGCCAGCAGTGATGCAGACAGGGCATTCTCCTACGAGCAGTACTTC.

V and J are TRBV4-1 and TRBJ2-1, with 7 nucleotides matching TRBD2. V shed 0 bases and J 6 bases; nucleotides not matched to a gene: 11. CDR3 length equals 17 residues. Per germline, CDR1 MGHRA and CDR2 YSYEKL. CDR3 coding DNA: TGCGCCAGCAGCCAAGATTTTGGGTCGTCGGGGGGCAATGAGCAGTTCTTC. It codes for CASSQDFGSSGGNEQFF.

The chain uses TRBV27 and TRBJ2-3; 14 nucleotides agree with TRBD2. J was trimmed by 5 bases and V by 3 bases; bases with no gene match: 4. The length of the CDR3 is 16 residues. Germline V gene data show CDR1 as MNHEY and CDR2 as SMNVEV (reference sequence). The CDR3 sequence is CASSLTSGGAVDTQYF. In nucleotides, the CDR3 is TGTGCCAGCAGTTTGACTAGCGGGGGGGCCGTAGATACGCAGTATTTT.

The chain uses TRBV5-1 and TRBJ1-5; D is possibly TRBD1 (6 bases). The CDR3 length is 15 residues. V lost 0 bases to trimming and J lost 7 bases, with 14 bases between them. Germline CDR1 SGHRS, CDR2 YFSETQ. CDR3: CASSLGAGAGQPQHF. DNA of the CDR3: TGCGCCAGCAGCTTGGGCGCGGGGGCCGGGCAGCCCCAGCATTTT.

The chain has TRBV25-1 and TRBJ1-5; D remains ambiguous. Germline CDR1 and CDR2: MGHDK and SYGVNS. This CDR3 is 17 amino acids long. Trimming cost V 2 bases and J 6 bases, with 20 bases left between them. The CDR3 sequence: CASSEGSGIPNSQPQHF. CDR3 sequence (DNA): TGTGCCAGCAGTGAAGGGTCAGGTATACCTAATAGTCAGCCCCAGCATTTT. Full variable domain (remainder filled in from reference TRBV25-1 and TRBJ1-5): EADIYQTPRYLVIGTGKKITLECSQTMGHDKMYWYQQDPGMELHLIHYSYGVNSTEKGDLSSESTVSRIRTEHFPLTLESARPSHTSQYLCASSEGSGIPNSQPQHFGDGTRLSIL.

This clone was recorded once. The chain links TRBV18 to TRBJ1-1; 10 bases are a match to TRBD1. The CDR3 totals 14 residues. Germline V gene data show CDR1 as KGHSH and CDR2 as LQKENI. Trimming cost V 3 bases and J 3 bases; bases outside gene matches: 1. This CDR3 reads CASSPGTGDTEAFF. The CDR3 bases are TGTGCCAGCTCACCCGGGACAGGGGACACTGAAGCTTTCTTT.

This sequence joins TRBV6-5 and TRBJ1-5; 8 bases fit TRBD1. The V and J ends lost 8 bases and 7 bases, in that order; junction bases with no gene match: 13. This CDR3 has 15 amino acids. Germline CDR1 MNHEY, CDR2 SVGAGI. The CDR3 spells CASEATRTGRQPQHF. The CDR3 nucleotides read TGTGCCAGCGAAGCCACTCGGACAGGGCGGCAGCCCCAGCATTTT.

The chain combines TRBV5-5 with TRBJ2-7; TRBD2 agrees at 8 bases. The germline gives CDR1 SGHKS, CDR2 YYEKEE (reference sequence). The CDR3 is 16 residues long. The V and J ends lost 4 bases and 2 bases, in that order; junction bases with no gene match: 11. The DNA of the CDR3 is TGTGCCAGCAGCCCTACCTTAGCGGGGTCCACCTACGAGCAGTACTTC. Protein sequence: CASSPTLAGSTYEQYF.

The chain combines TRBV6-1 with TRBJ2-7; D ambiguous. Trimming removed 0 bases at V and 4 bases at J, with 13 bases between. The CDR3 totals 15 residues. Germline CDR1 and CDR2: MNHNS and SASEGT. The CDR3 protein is CASSEALETGYEQYF. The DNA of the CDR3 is TGTGCCAGCAGTGAAGCGCTCGAGACCGGGTACGAGCAGTACTTC.

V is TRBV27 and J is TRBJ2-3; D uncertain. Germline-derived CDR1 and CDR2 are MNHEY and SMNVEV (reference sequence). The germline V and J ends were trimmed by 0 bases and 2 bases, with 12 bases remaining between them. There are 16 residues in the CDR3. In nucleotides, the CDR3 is TGTGCCAGCAGTTTATCGCGGTCTGGGTTCACAGATACGCAGTATTTT. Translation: CASSLSRSGFTDTQYF.

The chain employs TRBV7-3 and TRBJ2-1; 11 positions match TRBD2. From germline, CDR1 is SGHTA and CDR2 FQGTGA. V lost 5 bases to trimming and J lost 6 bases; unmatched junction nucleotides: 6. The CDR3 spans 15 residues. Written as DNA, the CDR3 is TGTGCCAGCAGCCCGACTAGCGGGGTTTCCAATGAGCAGTTCTTC. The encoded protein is CASSPTSGVSNEQFF.